Below are 24 T cell receptor beta chains sequenced from a single sample in a study of shared clonotypes between healthy human individuals (dated by TCRdb to the early 2020s). The library came from the immunoSEQ multiplex PCR assay. Drawn from immuneACCESS, this table holds only the in-frame rearrangements with V and J called that TCRdb kept. Clones are partly lost; checked studies trace under half to an unresolved V gene and leave the rest unexplained. This sample gives roughly 850,000 clones in total; around 96% of them show up just once. Of the sample, around 0.21% falls within the top ten clones. CD8 naive samples were CD45RO-negative cells positively selected for CCR7, giving a CD45RA+CCR7+ population that excluded TemRA cells. Sequences were obtained from naive CD8+ T cells sorted from blood. The cell subset or site label corresponds to: CD45RA+CCR7+. Receptors were obtained from a man aged 25 to 45 in good health.

The chain carries TRBV5-3 and TRBJ2-7, with D possibly being TRBD2 (6 bases). TRBV5-3 is classed as an ORF, of uncertain function. The CDR3 runs 17 residues. V lost 6 bases and J lost 2, with 24 bases in between. The CDR3 sequence is CARNVAGRHRIAYEQYF. The CDR3 DNA sequence: TGTGCCAGAAACGTGGCGGGACGACACCGAATTGCCTACGAGCAGTACTTC.

The chain carries TRBV7-9 and TRBJ2-1; D is possibly TRBD2 (6 bases). CDR3 length: 14 amino acids. Between the trimmed V and J ends, which lost 1 base and 6 bases, there was a span of 10 bases. Germline-derived CDR1 and CDR2 are SEHNR and FQNEAQ (reference sequence). The CDR3 loop reads CASSLVTSRNEQFF. The CDR3 region has the DNA TGTGCCAGCAGCTTAGTTACTAGCCGCAATGAGCAGTTCTTC.

The genes are TRBV11-3 and TRBJ2-1; no definite D call. The germline V gene encodes CDR1 SGHNT and CDR2 YENEEA. CDR3 length: 13 residues. Trimming pared 5 bases from V and 7 bases from J, leaving 12 bases between. CDR3 in amino acids: CASSPMNVNEQFF. CDR3 DNA sequence: TGTGCCAGCAGCCCAATGAACGTGAATGAGCAGTTCTTC.

Details on this clone: The same CDR3 is also encoded by other DNA sequences in this sample. The V gene is TRBV27, the J gene TRBJ2-1; 15 positions agree with TRBD2. The germline CDR1 and CDR2 sequences are MNHEY and SMNVEV (reference sequence). The CDR3 extends over 14 amino acids. The J segment lost 5 bases and the V segment lost 8 bases, leaving 1 base of the junction unmatched. Here the CDR3 reads CASRTSGRDNEQFF. The CDR3 nucleotides are TGTGCCAGCCGGACTAGCGGGAGGGACAATGAGCAGTTCTTC.

The chain is built from TRBV27 and TRBJ1-1; TRBD1 aligns across 10 bases. Germline CDR1 is MNHEY and CDR2 is SMNVEV (reference sequence). Losses at the gene ends were 6 bases for V and 1 base for J; bases not matched to a gene: 5. The CDR3 covers 15 residues. In DNA form, the CDR3 reads TGTGCCAGCAGATGGACAGGGGGACCGAACACTGAAGCTTTCTTT. This codes for CASRWTGGPNTEAFF.

The chain joins TRBV2 to TRBJ2-7; 8 bases fit TRBD2. This CDR3 is 15 amino acids long. The V segment lost 3 bases and the J segment 0 bases; nucleotides outside the gene matches: 4. Germline CDR1 and CDR2: SNHLY and FYNNEI. In nucleotides, the CDR3 is TGTGCCAGCAGTGATCGGGGGGGAGGCTCCTACGAGCAGTACTTC. Residues: CASSDRGGGSYEQYF.

The J gene is TRBJ2-7, the V gene TRBV6-1, with D unresolved. With 7 bases removed from V and 4 bases from J, the gap between germline ends came to 11 bases. CDR1 MNHNS and CDR2 SASEGT come from the germline V gene. The CDR3 totals 12 residues. The CDR3 DNA follows: TGTGCCAGCAATAAGTGGGGATACGAGCAGTACTTC. This sequence encodes CASNKWGYEQYF.

The V call is TRBV27, the J call TRBJ2-7; weak D call: TRBD2 (6 bases). The germline V and J ends were trimmed by 6 bases and 6 bases, with 15 bases remaining between them. CDR3 size: 13 residues. Germline CDR1 reads MNHEY; CDR2 reads SMNVEV (reference sequence). The CDR3 bases are TGTGCCAGCAGGGACGCGGGACGGGCCGAGCAGTACTTC. Its translation: CASRDAGRAEQYF.

This clone was detected a few times. The chain is built from TRBV2 and TRBJ2-2; no clear D gene. The CDR3 is 15 amino acids. Per the germline V gene, CDR1 is SNHLY and CDR2 is FYNNEI. With 2 bases removed from V and 2 bases from J, the gap between germline ends came to 9 bases. The CDR3 DNA reads TGTGCCAGCAGTGAATTGGGAAGTAACACCGGGGAGCTGTTTTTT. It encodes CASSELGSNTGELFF. Combining the CDR3 with reference TRBV2 and TRBJ2-2 gives the whole variable domain EPEVTQTPSHQVTQMGQEVILRCVPISNHLYFYWYRQILGQKVEFLVSFYNNEISEKSEIFDDQFSVERPDGSNFTLKIRSTKLEDSAMYFCASSELGSNTGELFFGEGSRLTVL.

The chain has TRBV30 and TRBJ2-2; no clear D. The CDR3 is 13 amino acids. The V gene lost 4 bases and the J gene lost 7 bases, with 13 bases spanning the gap. The germline CDR1 and CDR2 sequences are GTSNPN and SVGIG (reference sequence). This chain's CDR3 is CAWTAVPGGELFF. CDR3 DNA: TGTGCCTGGACAGCCGTTCCCGGCGGGGAGCTGTTTTTT.

The chain recombines TRBV5-5 with TRBJ1-2, with 11 nucleotides matching TRBD1. Germline V gene data show CDR1 as SGHKS and CDR2 as YYEKEE (reference sequence). The V gene end was trimmed by 4 bases and the J gene end by 5 bases; junction bases not matched to a gene: 7. There are 15 residues in the CDR3. CDR3 sequence reads: CASSLGTGGKYGYTF. The DNA of the CDR3 is TGTGCCAGCAGCCTCGGGACAGGGGGTAAGTATGGCTACACCTTC.

J is TRBJ2-1 and V is TRBV4-3; possibly TRBD2 for D (6 bases). The CDR3 spans 15 residues. The germline CDR1 and CDR2 sequences are LGHNA and YSLEER. V was trimmed by 10 bases and J by 6 bases, leaving 22 bases between them. The DNA of the CDR3 is TGCGCCACCGCCTCGGGCACGGGAGAAGGCAATGAGCAGTTCTTC. It is translated as CATASGTGEGNEQFF.

This clone appeared a few times. Distinct nucleotide sequences in the sample also encode this CDR3. The chain combines TRBV13 with TRBJ1-5; D is unresolved. Trimming took off 0 bases at V and 2 bases at J, with 5 bases between the two ends. Per the germline V gene, CDR1 is PRHDT and CDR2 is FYEKMQ (reference sequence). There are 14 residues in the CDR3. The CDR3 loop reads CASSLGQGNQPQHF. The CDR3 region has the DNA TGTGCCAGCAGCTTAGGGCAGGGCAATCAGCCCCAGCATTTT.

V gene TRBV6-5 combines with J gene TRBJ1-1; D gene unclear. V lost 3 bases and J lost 0, with 8 bases in between. The CDR3 is 14 residues long. Per the germline V gene, CDR1 is MNHEY and CDR2 is SVGAGI. In DNA form, the CDR3 reads TGTGCCAGCAGTTATGCAGCAATGAACACTGAAGCTTTCTTT. Protein product: CASSYAAMNTEAFF.

As concerns this clone: This sample also contains other DNA sequences that code for the same CDR3. This chain joins TRBV7-9 and TRBJ2-1, with 13 bases identical to TRBD2. Germline trimming cut 4 bases from V and 1 base from J; bases unmatched to any gene: 4. CDR1 and CDR2 (germline): SEHNR, FQNEAQ (reference sequence). CDR3 length: 17 residues. The DNA of the CDR3 is TGTGCCAGCAGCTCTGGACTAGCGGGAGAGTCCTACAATGAGCAGTTCTTC. It translates to CASSSGLAGESYNEQFF.

This clone was picked up one time. V usage is TRBV4-2 and J usage is TRBJ1-2, with 7 positions matching TRBD1. Trimming removed 1 base from V and 1 base from J; junction bases left unmatched: 15. The CDR3 totals 19 residues. The V gene's germline CDR1 is LGHNA and CDR2 YNFKEQ. CDR3 sequence: CASSQGLGQIYGNNYGYTF. CDR3 bases: TGTGCCAGCAGCCAAGGCCTGGGACAGATATACGGAAATAACTATGGCTACACCTTC.

The chain joins TRBV11-3 to TRBJ2-7; D unclear. This CDR3 comprises 15 residues. Trimming stripped 1 base from V and 6 bases from J, with 16 bases between. In germline, CDR1 is SGHNT, CDR2 YENEEA. CDR3 residues: CASSLVPGFASEQYF. Here the CDR3 DNA reads TGTGCCAGCAGCTTAGTTCCCGGGTTCGCCTCCGAGCAGTACTTC.

The chain recombines TRBV9 with TRBJ1-4; D is undetermined. Germline CDR1 reads SGDLS; CDR2 reads YYNGEE. This CDR3 region has 13 residues. V lost 3 bases and J lost 5, with 8 bases in between. The CDR3 DNA reads as TGTGCCAGCAGCGGGACCGTAAATGAAAAACTGTTTTTT. It yields the protein CASSGTVNEKLFF.

The rearrangement uses TRBV30 and TRBJ2-5; D remains unclear. Matching the DNA end better, TRBJ2-7 makes the J call doubtful. CDR1 and CDR2 (germline): GTSNPN, SVGIG (reference sequence). This CDR3 has 14 amino acids. The CDR3 region is CAWSVYGGSYEQYF. CDR3 coding DNA: TGTGCCTGGAGTGTATACGGCGGCTCCTACGAGCAGTACTTC.

The V call is TRBV5-1, the J call TRBJ2-3; D not resolved. This CDR3 region has 14 residues. The V gene's germline CDR1 is SGHRS and CDR2 YFSETQ. Trimming took 4 bases from V and 1 from J, leaving 10 bases between them. In DNA form, the CDR3 reads TGCGCCAGCAGCCCCCGCCTGGGCACAGATACGCAGTATTTT. Its translation: CASSPRLGTDTQYF.

V is TRBV9 and J is TRBJ2-4; TRBD2 agrees at 10 bases. The germline gives CDR1 SGDLS, CDR2 YYNGEE. V lost 3 bases, J lost 6 bases, and 9 bases stayed unmatched. The CDR3 length is 16 residues. The CDR3 bases are TGTGCCAGCAGCGACCAGCGGGGGGGAGGCGGAAACATTCAGTACTTC. The encoded protein is CASSDQRGGGGNIQYF.

V and J are TRBV28 and TRBJ2-3; TRBD2 matches at 9 bases. This CDR3 has 18 residues. With 5 bases clipped from V and 0 bases from J, the junction kept 12 bases outside the gene matches. The germline V gene encodes CDR1 MDHEN and CDR2 SYDVKM. CDR3 nucleotides: TGTGCCAGCAGTCCGCCCAGGGTTCTAGCGGGAAGCACAGATACGCAGTATTTT. Protein: CASSPPRVLAGSTDTQYF.

J is TRBJ2-5 and V is TRBV20-1; 8 bases line up with TRBD2. This CDR3 comprises 11 residues. V shed 8 bases, J shed 3 bases, and the junction held 2 bases outside the gene matches. Germline CDR1 DFQATT, CDR2 SNEGSKA (reference sequence). The CDR3 protein is CSPAGEETQYF. CDR3 nucleotide sequence: TGCAGTCCAGCGGGAGAAGAGACCCAGTACTTC.

The CDR3 reads CASGSPYGYTF. CDR3 in DNA: TGTGCTAGTGGTTCGCCGTATGGCTACACCTTC. The chain recombines TRBV12-5 with TRBJ1-2; D not resolved. Trimming stripped 4 bases from V and 5 bases from J, with 5 bases between. This CDR3 has 11 residues. CDR1 is LGHNT and CDR2 is FRNRAP in the germline V gene.